Below, one TCR beta chain is given with its context. This clone was seen only a few times. Which antigen it targets is not known. Per-base qualities were not stored, and no clone one base away is much larger. This sample is drawn from a study of CD8+ T cells in alopecia areata (dated by TCRdb to the late 2010s). Background for the entire study: Treated patients were enrolled in an open-label pilot trial of oral tofacitinib at 5 to 10 mg twice daily for moderate-to-severe alopecia areata. Patients stayed on tofacitinib for 6 to 18 months and then had 6 months of follow-up off drug so that delayed response and recurrence could be assessed. In treated patients, disease severity was measured using the SALT score, which gives the percentage of scalp surface area affected. The study used high-throughput TCRbeta sequencing to examine T cell clonal expansion in alopecia areata, in both the C3H/HeJ mouse model and human patients. Scalp tissue and sorted CD4+ and CD8+ peripheral blood T cells from patchy and totalis/universalis alopecia areata patients and from healthy controls were covered by human TCRbeta sequencing. Biopsies were taken from tofacitinib-treated patients at baseline and again at 4 and 24 weeks into treatment, and several of those patients also had a later scalp biopsy. Scalp clonality was compared among normal scalp (n=4), patchy alopecia areata scalp (n=8), and alopecia totalis/universalis scalp (n=8). RNA came from the PAXgene miRNA kit for fixed scalp, the miRNeasy kit for PBMCs, and the RNeasy kit for mouse skin. TCRbeta CDR3 regions were amplified by immunoSEQ multiplex PCR with 35 Vbeta forward and 13 Jbeta reverse primers.

The paper as a whole reports these results and caveats: Many expanded lesional clones were found to persist in scalp and blood during tofacitinib treatment, and relapse after treatment cessation may be partly explained by this persistence. Unlike mouse skin, which is dominated by gammadelta T cells, normal human skin has resident alphabeta T cells that are also sequenced, and this complicates analysis of the scalp TCR repertoire. Compared with normal scalp, lesional scalp had higher clonality and more expanded CD8+ clones, particularly in alopecia totalis/universalis, a pattern that suggests antigenic drive. Shared TCR sequences between patients were less evident than in mice, which may be partly attributable to HLA diversity in the patient population. Because the treated cohort was small and had only one nonresponder, larger studies are needed to examine links between baseline CD8+ expansion and response. With tofacitinib, both scalp clonality and the number of expanded CD8+ clones among the top 100 scalp clones went down significantly.

The intended sense of this specimen's treatment or condition label: oral pan-JAK inhibitor, 5-10 mg twice daily. Lesional scalp punch biopsies and peripheral blood were obtained from alopecia areata patients. PBMCs were separated by density centrifugation and stained for CD3, CD4 and CD8, after which CD4+ and CD8+ T cells were sorted on a FACSAria. To prepare the library, the immunoSEQ multiplex PCR assay was applied. RNA was extracted from all samples and reverse transcribed into cDNA as template for TCR sequencing. SuperScript III was used for first-strand cDNA synthesis, primed with a 2:1 mix of oligo-dT and random hexamers. A synthetic immune receptor repertoire was used to gauge amplification bias, and whatever bias remained was removed computationally. The authors processed their data as follows. Raw reads were preprocessed to remove errors, and CDR3 was defined according to IMGT conventions as the region from the conserved cysteine to phenylalanine. Clonality was computed as 1 minus the Shannon entropy, with the entropy normalized by log2 of the number of productive unique TCRs. Whether scalp clones were CD4 or CD8 was inferred by matching scalp TCRbeta sequences against CD4 and CD8 repertoires sorted from blood. As stored in TCRdb, this immuneACCESS dataset retains in-frame rearrangements with V and J assigned. A fraction of the clones does not appear; measured against another copy, unresolved V genes explain less than half of the discrepancy, and the remainder lacks a known reason. From that table come the V and J calls and clone size; the DNA was used to work out D and trimming. The sample records about 180,000 clones, around 51% of which are singletons. The ten largest clonotypes hold around a tenth of the sample.

The CDR3, from cysteine to phenylalanine, totals 14 residues. Only the CDR3 part of the read is kept: 42 bases, read in frame from the first base. The germline ends are 12 bases apart after V is trimmed by 5 bases and J by 4 bases. Per the germline V gene (reference sequence), MNHEY is the CDR1 and SMNVEV is the CDR2. This sequence was found in a human donor with alopecia areata. The starting material was CD8+ T cells sorted from blood, obtained around week 54, from a patient treated with tofacitinib. Recombination joined TRBV27 with TRBJ1-5; the D gene lacks a confident call. The nucleotides read TGTGCCAGCAGTCGAGCGGTAGCGAATCAGCCCCAGCATTTT. This yields the protein CASSRAVANQPQHF.